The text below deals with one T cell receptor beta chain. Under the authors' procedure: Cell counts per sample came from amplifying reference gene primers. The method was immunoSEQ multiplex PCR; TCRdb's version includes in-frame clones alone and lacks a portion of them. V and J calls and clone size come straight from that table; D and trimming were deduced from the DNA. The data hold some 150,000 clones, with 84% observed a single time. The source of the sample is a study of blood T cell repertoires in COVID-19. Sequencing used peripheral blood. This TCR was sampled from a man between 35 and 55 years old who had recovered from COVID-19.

CDR3 loop: CASTLDSQPYSGNTIYF. CDR3 nucleotides: TGTGCCAGCACCCTGGACAGCCAGCCTTACTCTGGAAACACCATATATTTT. V gene TRBV28 combines with J gene TRBJ1-3; D might be TRBD1 (6 bases). The CDR3 has 17 residues. Trimming took 7 bases from V and 0 from J, leaving 19 bases between them. Germline V gene lookup returns CDR1 MDHEN and CDR2 SYDVKM.